Listed below are T cell receptor beta chains from one sample, sequenced in a study of cytomegalovirus exposure and HLA in healthy donors. Profiled with immunoSEQ multiplex PCR; TCRdb holds only in-frame clones, not every one. The sample records 250,000 to 300,000 clones, 65% to 90% being singletons. The sequenced material came from PBMCs. Source of these receptors: a woman aged 18-29 years in good health and CMV-seronegative. Each CDR3 is given with its conserved first and last residue. A D gene is named only where the DNA matches it firmly.

D | V | CDR3
TRBD2 | TRBV7-7 | CASSQALADTDTQYF
- | TRBV7-8 | CASSSPGVVLVYGYTF
- | TRBV28 | CASRRNRDTGELFF
- | TRBV14 | CASVSQGNYGYTF
TRBD1 | TRBV10-3 | CAIMGQGNLEAFF
TRBD1 | TRBV7-2 | CASQDRGRNQPQHF
TRBD2 | TRBV6-5 | CASRLAGSSYNEQFF
- | TRBV5-4 | CASSLLRVSGSTDTQYF
TRBD1 | TRBV27 | CASSSTGVGSPLHF
- | TRBV6-5 | CASSYSEGFSYGYTF
- | TRBV10-3 | CAIRRGLDSPLHF
- | TRBV5-1 | CASSFSTGRDQPQHF
TRBD1 | TRBV19 | CASSRDRGQGYNEQFF
- | TRBV30 | CAEDSLYGYTF
TRBD1 | TRBV7-2 | CASSLARTGNGYTF
- | TRBV7-8 | CASSLGGGSNQPQHF
- | TRBV19 | CASSMRASTDTQYF
TRBD1 | TRBV4-1 | CASSLRTGIGNTIYF
TRBD1 | TRBV19 | CASSLTGAYEQYF
- | TRBV7-6 | CASSPGTLLAISYNEQFF
TRBD1 | TRBV10-3 | CAIVDRDSGNTIYF
- | TRBV27 | CASSLRRGPHEQFF
- | TRBV6-5 | CASSYFGGDQPQHF
TRBD1 | TRBV5-1 | CASSFLGQANYGYTF
TRBD1 | TRBV19 | CASSTQGRTEAFF
TRBD1 | TRBV4-3 | CASSHATGTGTNTEAFF
- | TRBV27 | CASSPQGSQQPQHF
- | TRBV5-4 | CASSSEGPGELFF
TRBD1 | TRBV5-1 | CASSPGTENSPLHF
- | TRBV6-4 | CASSGGGTDSSGYTF
- | TRBV2 | CASTPTGGGTEAFF
TRBD2 | TRBV28 | CASSPRRGGAYEQYF
TRBD1 | TRBV28 | CAGQGNGEAFF
TRBD2 | TRBV27 | CASSFLWLTSGRSPYEQYF
- | TRBV2 | CASSQDFNTEAFF
TRBD1 | TRBV5-1 | CASNVGQGLPGELFF
TRBD2 | TRBV7-2 | CASSLAVLAGPKMETQYF
TRBD2 | TRBV5-1 | CASSSARLARSQETQYF
TRBD1 | TRBV7-6 | CASSRQGINEQFF
TRBD1 | TRBV4-1 | CASSDQYRGGSGNTIYF
- | TRBV4-2 | CASSQDRDIGETQYF
- | TRBV7-3 | CASSLREGAEAFF
- | TRBV6-5 | CASSYTHPQYNEQFF
- | TRBV10-2 | CASSESGGSYTF
TRBD1 | TRBV11-3 | CASSFRGQTYNEQFF
- | TRBV6-5 | CASITRGPSKTQYF
TRBD2 | TRBV11-3 | CASSGLAYEQYF
TRBD1 | TRBV2 | CASSEDGRGLSPLHF
TRBD1 | TRBV6-1 | CASTDHGQESSYNEQFF
TRBD1 | TRBV28 | CASSLVQGGGYTF
- | TRBV10-3 | CAISELGAGSNQPQHF
TRBD1 | TRBV5-4 | CASSQVRTGGSVEQYF
- | TRBV6-5 | CASSYGGLNGYTF
- | TRBV6-1 | CASTGGPAYF
TRBD1 | TRBV18 | CASYKDRGTEAFF
TRBD1 | TRBV5-6 | CASSKGQGTYEQYF
TRBD1 | TRBV18 | CASFPTGGPYNEQFF
- | TRBV7-2 | CASSLVGLGRTQHF
- | TRBV5-4 | CASRQTGRETQYF
TRBD1 | TRBV5-1 | CASSLLSGTGGTEAFF